This TCR beta chain appears in the sequencing data of a study of cytomegalovirus exposure and HLA in healthy donors. Points on this clone: Antigen unknown.

J was trimmed by 4 bases and V by 0 bases; bases with no gene match: 6. Germline V gives CDR1 SGHDT, CDR2 YYEEEE. The CDR3 length is 16 residues. Whole-study results and caveats: For most subjects, TCR beta sequences were reported to predict HLA-A and HLA-B alleles with accuracy. Previous analysis showed most TCR beta V segments were productive about 87% or about 30% of the time. TCR beta chain V- and J-gene trimming was linked, in a later analysis, to a missense variant in DCLRE1C.

13 Jbeta primers and 60 Vbeta primers were used for the PCR. Sequencing was performed with immunoSEQ multiplex PCR; in TCRdb, only in-frame clones are kept and a portion is missing. The sample carries over 80,000 clones, 60% to 75% recorded once. The receptor's source is a woman aged 70-85 years in good health and CMV-seropositive. The rearrangement links TRBV5-6 to TRBJ2-1, with TRBD2 matching 8 bases. The sequenced sample consisted of PBMCs. The CDR3 coding sequence is TGTGCCAGCAGCTTGGAAGCGGGGGCTTCTTACAATGAGCAGTTCTTC. Translating it yields CASSLEAGASYNEQFF.